This TCR beta chain originates from a study of T cell responses to AZD1222 COVID-19 vaccine (dated by TCRdb to the early 2020s). Context from the whole study: TCR sequencing was performed for more than 230 trial participants, of whom around 200 were given two doses of AZD1222 and around 25 were given two doses of MenACWY control vaccine. Enrollment into the trials was organized by age into subgroups of 18-55, 56-69 and 70-plus years, and those subgroups contained about 160, 30 and 59 TCR-sequenced participants, respectively. On the study overall, not on this receptor specifically: The whole spike protein was spanned by vaccine-associated CD4 TCRs, and dominant responses were seen in regions 160-218 and 743-854. Conclusions about previously exposed vaccinees were limited because only six or seven AZD1222 recipients were SARS-CoV-2 seropositive at baseline. Participants were mostly white British, with more females than males. The authors suggested clonal diversity may have been underestimated. The 56-69-year group was small, and its depth increase did not reach significance, likely because of low power. Epitopes outside the regions mutated in the B.1.351 and B.1.1.7 variants were reportedly recognized by nearly half of the unique spike-specific TCRs. After two AZD1222 doses, spike-specific TCR breadth and depth were significantly higher than at day 0 and than in MenACWY recipients. Because no samples from the day 14 peak response were available, repertoires could be characterized only after the peak T cell response.

This clone turned up a few times. Its antigen is still unknown. Base-call qualities are not available, and no considerably larger clone is one nucleotide away. The germline V gene specifies WSHSY as CDR1 and SAAADI as CDR2. The CDR3 sequence holds 13 residues, the cysteine and phenylalanine included. Only the CDR3 part of the read is kept: 39 bases, read in frame from the first base. V and J lose 6 bases and 2 bases, and a span of 11 bases separates them. The CDR3 regions of human TCRbeta chains were analyzed by immunosequencing. The paper's processing steps were these. TCRs in the repertoires were compared against a reference library of SARS-CoV-2-specific TCRs that had been generated with the MIRA antigen-specificity platform. Breadth was defined as the fraction of unique TCRs that were SARS-CoV-2-associated, and depth was defined as the fraction of total T cells that were SARS-CoV-2-associated. Using the MIRA data, each spike-specific TCR was mapped to the spike region that the TCR reacts to and placed in a CD4 or CD8 class. Log10-transformed breadth and depth values were compared by one-way ANOVA with Sidak's multiple comparisons tests. Sourced from immuneACCESS, this table was stored by TCRdb with only in-frame sequences that have V and J called. A share of the clones is absent; for the studies checked, an unresolved V gene accounts for under half, and the remainder has no known explanation. V, J and clone size are taken as reported in that table, and D and trimming were inferred from the DNA itself. The sample table contains around 160,000 clones; only one count was recorded for roughly nine tenths of them. The ten largest clonotypes hold about 3.8% of the sample.

According to the study, the label for this sample's time point signals: about 28 days (+/-7) after the second vaccine dose. AZD1222 recipients with second doses at about 4 weeks or about 12 weeks were pooled, because spike-specific TCR depth and breadth did not differ between schedules. Samples from vaccinated people were obtained from the UK trials COV001 and COV002, which included a single-blind randomized controlled phase 2/3 trial of AZD1222 (ChAdOx1 nCoV-19) in healthy adults. For TCRbeta chain sequencing, PBMC samples were collected from trial participants at day 0 and at day 28 after the second dose.

The sample consisted of peripheral blood, taken 28 days after the second AZD1222 dose. The receptor was derived from an adult who received the AZD1222 COVID-19 vaccine. In this chain, TRBV10-2 is recombined with TRBJ2-7; the D segment could be TRBD2, given 5 matching bases. The bases read TGCGCCAGCAGCCCCGGAGGCGCCTACGAGCAGTACTTC. This codes for CASSPGGAYEQYF.